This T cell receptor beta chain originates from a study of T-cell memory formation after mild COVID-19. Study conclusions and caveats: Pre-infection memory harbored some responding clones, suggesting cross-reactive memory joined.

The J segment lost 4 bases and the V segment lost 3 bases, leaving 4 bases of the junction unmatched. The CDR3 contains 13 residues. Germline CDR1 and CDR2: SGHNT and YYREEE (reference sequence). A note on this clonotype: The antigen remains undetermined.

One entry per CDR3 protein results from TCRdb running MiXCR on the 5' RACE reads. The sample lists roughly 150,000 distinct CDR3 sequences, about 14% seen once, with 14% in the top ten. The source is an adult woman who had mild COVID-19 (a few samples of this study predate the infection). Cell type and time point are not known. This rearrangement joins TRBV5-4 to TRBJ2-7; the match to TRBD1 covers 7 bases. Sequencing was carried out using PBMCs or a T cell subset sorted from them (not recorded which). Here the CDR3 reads CASSSGGLYEQYF. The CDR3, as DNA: TGTGCCAGCAGCTCAGGGGGATTATACGAGCAGTACTTC. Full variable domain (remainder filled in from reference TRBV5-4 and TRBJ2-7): ETGVTQSPTHLIKTRGQQVTLRCSSQSGHNTVSWYQQALGQGPQFIFQYYREEENGRGNFPPRFSGLQFPNYSSELNVNALELDDSALYLCASSSGGLYEQYFGPGTRLTVT.